Detailed here is one TCR beta chain. Antigen specificity is unknown. Germline CDR1 is MNHNS and CDR2 is SASEGT. This CDR3 is 13 amino acids long. V was cut by 4 bases and J by 5 bases, with 6 bases left in between. This sample stems from a study of CD8+ T cells in alopecia areata. The overall study: Treated patients swallowed 5 to 10 mg of oral tofacitinib twice daily.

Treatment indicated: oral pan-JAK inhibitor, 5-10 mg twice daily. Lesional scalp punch biopsies and peripheral blood were collected from alopecia areata patients. General study points: Treatment with tofacitinib significantly lowered scalp clonality and reduced expanded CD8+ clones among the top 100. Many expanded lesional clones persisted in scalp and blood during tofacitinib treatment.

Isolated RNA was reverse transcribed into cDNA used as the sequencing template. Assay: immunoSEQ multiplex PCR; the TCRdb copy retains only in-frame clones and omits some. The table lists about 7,400 clones, almost 65% of them singletons. The V and J genes are TRBV6-1 and TRBJ1-6; D not resolved. This specimen was skin, taken at week 4, from a patient treated with tofacitinib. The source is a human donor with alopecia areata. The DNA for the CDR3 is TGTGCCAGCAGTGGCTTGGATAATTCACCCCTCCACTTT. This sequence encodes CASSGLDNSPLHF.